This T cell receptor beta chain was recorded in a study of blood T cells in healthy people across ages (dated by TCRdb to about 2015). For the wider study: In model experiments, roughly one uniquely barcoded TCR beta cDNA molecule per two T cells was captured by template switching. Using deep sequencing normalized with unique cDNA molecular identifiers, the study measured how TCR beta repertoire diversity changes with age. The donors were divided into four age groups: young (average approximately 15 years), middle-aged (under 40), aged (about 60) and long-lived (roughly 88). Donors of different ages were randomly distributed across sequencing lanes to avoid experimental bias. Using the same blood draw, the study looked at two additional independent replicas of 1 million unique cDNA reads for two donors, one aged 18 to 29 and the other aged 80 or older. The investigation overall reported the following: Estimates of total diversity based on one million sequenced T cells were considered lower bounds and underestimates. As age increased, observed TCR beta diversity per million T cells dropped in a roughly linear way, and a significant reduction was already evident by age about 40. The long-lived group showed more naive CD4+ T cells, fewer expanded clones and increased TCR diversity than the aged group, suggesting age selection. Since profiling was done on bulk unsorted PBMCs, naive and antigen-experienced compartments could not be conclusively compared. Donor CMV infection status was unknown, potentially confounding age-related changes in expanded clonotypes. Observed TCR beta diversity correlated strongly with the percentage of naive T cells measured by flow cytometry.

Regarding this clonotype: The clone's antigen remains unknown. No clone much larger than this one lies a single base away; base qualities are absent.

The roughly 39 donors, aged about 6 to 95 years, were systemically healthy Caucasian individuals from Russia. Approximately 9 milliliters of peripheral blood were collected from each donor into EDTA-treated Vacutainer tubes. Ficoll-Paque density-gradient centrifugation was used to isolate PBMCs, with at least 6 million per sample. Total RNA, at least 5.5 micrograms per sample, was extracted from PBMCs with Trizol reagent. Naive CD45RAhigh/CD27high T cell percentages were measured by flow cytometry on a PBMC aliquot from every donor. Library prep was done by 5' RACE. These reads were obtained on an Illumina HiSeq 2500. The second PCR ran for roughly 6 to 11 cycles and used a J-beta primer mix along with a sample-barcoded 5' primer. A template-switch 5' adaptor carrying 12 random nucleotides introduced a unique molecular identifier onto each TCR beta cDNA molecule. Each sample yielded at least 2.5 million CDR3-containing paired-end reads. First-strand cDNA was synthesized from all RNA with the Mint cDNA synthesis kit, primed by a TRBC-specific oligonucleotide. Following uracil-DNA glycosylase treatment, a first 18-cycle PCR with universal primers M1SS and BC2_uni_R was performed on all cDNA. As for how the authors treated the data: For normalization, 1 million high-quality reads were randomly selected from each sample, with every read carrying a distinct molecular identifier. Reads sharing molecular identifiers were discarded rather than binned into consensus sequences. MiTCR, run with a Q25 quality threshold and the strictest error-elimination algorithm, handled CDR3 identification, clonotype clustering and error correction. A nonparametric unseen species model with Euler transformation was used to estimate a lower bound on total TCR beta diversity. Clones were called with MiXCR by TCRdb after fastp trimmed the public reads at Q25, and only in-frame beta chains were retained. All rows with the same CDR3 protein become a single entry with the most common DNA and genes. It is TCRdb's table, rather than the study itself, that gives the V and J calls and clone size. The sample table lists 600,000 to 800,000 distinct CDR3 sequences, more than 45% of them with a count of one. Approximately 13% of the sample is taken by the ten largest.

V loses 4 bases, J loses 3 bases, and the germline ends lie 7 bases apart. The CDR3 contains 11 residues, cysteine and phenylalanine counted. Left in the record is the CDR3 DNA by itself, 33 bases read in frame from the first base. According to the germline V gene, CDR1 reads SQVTM and CDR2 reads ANQGSEA. Here the chain combines TRBV29-1 and TRBJ2-7; TRBD1 might be the D gene, on 5 matching bases. The clonotype was recovered from a woman older than 75 in good health. The sample consisted of blood. CDR3 reads: CSVGQYYEQYF. The nucleotide sequence reads TGCAGCGTTGGACAGTACTACGAGCAGTACTTC.